This T cell receptor beta chain was identified during a study of T cell responses to AZD1222 COVID-19 vaccine. Whole-study findings and limits: Clonal diversity was possibly underestimated, and white British individuals and females predominated among donors. Repertoire sampling was restricted to post-peak T cell response timepoints.

Here immunoSEQ multiplex PCR was the method, and the copy in TCRdb shows in-frame clones only, minus some. The table lists roughly 110,000 clones, 75% to 90% of them singletons. This CDR3 is 14 amino acids long. V trimming: 5 bases; J trimming: 7 bases; junction bases outside the gene matches: 2. The V gene's germline CDR1 is SSHAT and CDR2 FNYEAQ (reference sequence). Regarding this clone: Antigen: not known.

This specimen consisted of peripheral blood, obtained on day 0 of AZD1222 vaccination. This clonotype was sampled from an adult in good health. The chain joins TRBV7-7 to TRBJ2-1; TRBD2 agrees at 13 bases. This chain's CDR3 is CASSATSGRNEQFF. In DNA form, the CDR3 reads TGTGCCAGCAGCGCGACTAGCGGGAGGAATGAGCAGTTCTTC.